This T cell receptor (beta chain) was identified in a study of CD8+ T cells in alopecia areata. Study results and caveats: There were also resident alphabeta T cells of normal skin sequenced in scalp samples. Clonality exceeded that of normal scalp in lesional scalp, most notably in alopecia totalis/universalis. Shared TCR sequences were less clear between patients than in mice, possibly partly from HLA diversity.

A note on this clone: Its antigen is undetermined.

Germline values: CDR1 MNHEY, CDR2 SMNVEV (reference sequence). Trimming took 1 base from V and 6 from J, leaving 13 bases between them. This CDR3 region has 15 residues. Specimens obtained from alopecia areata patients comprised lesional scalp punch biopsies and peripheral blood. RNA, once extracted, was reverse transcribed into cDNA for use as the sequencing template. The protocol was immunoSEQ multiplex PCR, while the TCRdb copy is restricted to in-frame clones and leaves out a portion. The repertoire includes 34,000 or so clones, approximately 52% of them detected once, and approximately 40% sits in the top ten.

The clonotype was recovered from a human donor with alopecia areata. Sequenced: NKG2D-high CD8+ T cells sorted from blood. This chain joins TRBV27 and TRBJ2-1, with D possibly TRBD2 on 5 matching bases. This chain's CDR3 is CASSLYPTTINEQFF. The CDR3 region has the DNA TGTGCCAGCAGTTTATATCCGACTACTATCAATGAGCAGTTCTTC.